This TCR beta chain originates from a study of blood T cell repertoires in COVID-19 (dated by TCRdb to about 2020). Looking at the study overall: Samples covering the acute and convalescent phases of COVID-19 were provided by collaborators in the United States, Italy and Spain. The material from the prospective study consisted of cDNA or gDNA derived from T cells, B-cell-depleted T cells, or PBMCs. The dataset comprised deeply sampled blood TCRbeta repertoires from subjects exposed to, actively infected with, or recovered from COVID-19. The repertoires were released in a freely available public database meant as a resource for research on the immune response to SARS-CoV-2. The samples were drawn from two sources: the first 160 participants of the ongoing ImmuneRACE study, and over 950 subjects contributed by 6 global collaborators. Sample metadata almost always included a de-identified subject ID, COVID-19 status, age in years and sex. Where available, HLA class I and class II types were taken from metadata supplied by the sample provider and were not determined by assay-based typing. Overall results and qualifications from the work: The amount of clinical and demographic metadata varied by source and participant and was provided uncurated.

The immunoSEQ Assay, a bias-controlled multiplex PCR, was used to amplify TCRbeta CDR3 regions from genomic DNA. Turning to the authors' computational methods: The number of nucleated cells in each sample was estimated by amplification of reference gene primers within the assay. Sequence reads were collapsed and filtered to measure the absolute abundance of every unique TCRbeta CDR3 rearrangement. For each sample, productive Simpson clonality was calculated as the square root of Simpson's diversity index over productive rearrangements. Held by TCRdb, this immuneACCESS table contains in-frame sequences only and omits some clones. Under half of the omission traces to an unresolved V gene where checked; the cause of the rest is unknown. V and J calls and clone size are copied from that table; D and trimming were computed from the DNA. For this sample the table gives more than 200,000 clones, of which less than 90% were detected only once. Under 12% of the sample comes from the top ten.

One collaborating source in Seattle enrolled patients while the patients were actively infected and followed the patients over time throughout the course of disease. Collaborating institutions collected whole blood in K2EDTA tubes following their own protocols. For TCRbeta analysis, collaborator samples were shipped as frozen whole blood, as isolated PBMCs, or as DNA extracted from either sample type. Regarding this clone: Its cognate antigen has yet to be identified. It has no much larger one-base neighbor in the sample; base qualities were not kept.

The sequencing sample was made of peripheral blood. The source of this sequence is a woman older than 75 with COVID-19, enrolled during active disease.

Here the CDR3 is given as CASSEAKGQRDHEQYF. The base sequence is TGTGCCAGCAGTGAAGCGAAGGGACAGAGGGACCACGAGCAGTACTTC. The chain employs TRBV6-1 and TRBJ2-7, with 7 bases aligning to TRBD1. The CDR3 goes from the cysteine to the phenylalanine over 16 residues. Of the read, only the CDR3 DNA is kept; its 48 bases are in frame from base 1. The germline V gene provides CDR1 MNHNS and CDR2 SASEGT. Trimmed from V: 0 bases; trimmed from J: 5 bases; junction bases lacking a gene match: 10.